This T cell receptor beta chain was observed in a study of blood T cells in healthy people across ages. Study-wide results and caveats: The study could not conclusively compare naive and antigen-experienced cells, given its unsorted PBMCs.

The CDR3 loop spans 16 amino acids. Trimming removed 0 bases from V and 3 bases from J; junction bases left unmatched: 5. Germline V lookup: CDR1 MNHEY, CDR2 SVGAGI. Using a J-beta primer mix together with a sample-barcoded 5' primer, a second PCR was run for roughly 6 to 12 cycles. One entry per CDR3 protein results from TCRdb running MiXCR on the 5' RACE reads. Counted here are 1.4 million to 1.5 million distinct CDR3 sequences, 42% occurring once; the ten biggest clones make up roughly 7.7%. As concerns this clonotype: Antigen: not known.

The sequence was collected from a woman aged 18-35 years in good health. The sequencing sample was made of blood. This chain uses TRBV6-5 with TRBJ2-5; 9 nucleotides line up with TRBD2. The DNA for the CDR3 is TGTGCCAGCAGTTACTCGGTTAGCGGGGGAGAAGAGACCCAGTACTTC. Translated: CASSYSVSGGEETQYF.